The 2 T cell receptor beta chains given below trace back to one sample, sequenced in a study of T-cell memory formation after mild COVID-19 (dated by TCRdb to about 2021). Libraries were built with 5' RACE. These reads were obtained on an Illumina NovaSeq 6000. TCRdb trimmed the raw reads at Q25, called clones with MiXCR and kept productive beta chains. A single entry per CDR3 protein holds the most common genes and DNA from its merged rows. In this sample the table shows about 450,000 distinct CDR3 sequences, more than 20% of which occur a single time. The top ten clones comprise less than 15% of the sample. The specimen was PBMCs or a T cell subset sorted from them (not recorded which). The receptors were sampled from an adult woman who had mild COVID-19 (a few samples of this study predate the infection). The sample titles of this study are shuffled in the database, so cell type and time point are left out; the donor was told from shared clones.

The V call is TRBV7-3, the J call TRBJ2-5; tentatively, D is TRBD1 or TRBD2 (5 bases each). V was shortened by 3 bases and J by 4 bases, with 12 bases between the two germline ends. This CDR3 has 14 residues. Germline V CDR1 and CDR2: SGHTA, FQGTGA. In DNA, the CDR3 is TGTGCCAGCAGCTTGGGGACGCAAGGAGAGACCCAGTACTTC. It yields the protein CASSLGTQGETQYF.

At least ten counts were recorded for this clonotype. This chain links TRBV27 with TRBJ2-6; a weak D match, TRBD2 (5 bases). The V gene lost 6 bases and the J gene lost 1 base, with 10 bases spanning the gap. Germline V gene sequence: CDR1 MNHEY, CDR2 SMNVEV (reference sequence). The CDR3 is 15 residues long. The CDR3 loop is CASSSPGSGANVLTF. DNA for the CDR3: TGTGCCAGCAGCTCCCCGGGGTCTGGGGCCAACGTCCTGACTTTC.